This record covers a single T cell receptor beta chain. The entry originates in a study of blood T cells in healthy people across ages. Alongside a J-beta primer mix, a sample-barcoded 5' primer served in a second PCR lasting roughly 6 to 11 cycles. TCRdb fed the 5' RACE reads into MiXCR, producing one record per CDR3 protein. The sample holds about 780,000 distinct CDR3 sequences, 20% to 30% seen once. There are 15 residues in the CDR3. Germline V gene data show CDR1 as SGHTA and CDR2 as FQGTGA. Trimming pared 3 bases from V and 2 bases from J, leaving 11 bases between. The same data also went into a second study, on T cells of mothers and their children.

V is TRBV7-3 and J is TRBJ2-1; D unresolved. Sequencing input: blood. The source is a boy between 10 and 17 years old in good health. The CDR3 here is CASSFNPRPYNEQFF. Here the CDR3 DNA reads TGTGCCAGCAGCTTTAACCCGAGGCCCTACAATGAGCAGTTCTTC.